This T cell receptor beta chain was recorded in a study of blood T cell repertoires in COVID-19. Overall study: Specimens from acute and convalescent COVID-19 originated in the United States, Italy and Spain. From T cells, B-cell-depleted T cells, or PBMCs came the material, which was cDNA or gDNA.

In the authors' methods: Scientists estimated how many nucleated cells there were by amplifying reference gene primers. Sequenced by immunoSEQ multiplex PCR; TCRdb stores in-frame clones only, minus some. V and J calls plus clone size are reproduced from that table; the DNA served to infer D and trimming. In the table there are roughly 450,000 clones, about nine tenths of which are singletons. Participants spanned ages about 18 to 95 years and resided in 20 to 30 US areas. CDR1 and CDR2 (germline): SGHNT, YYREEE (reference sequence). Trimming shortened V by 4 bases and J by 7 bases, and 15 bases separated the two germline ends. The CDR3 is 15 residues long.

The chain joins TRBV5-4 to TRBJ1-6; D gene ambiguous. The receptor comes from a man aged 18 to 35 who had recovered from COVID-19. Sequencing was carried out using PBMCs or T cells enriched from blood (not recorded which). The CDR3 sequence: CASSLGGSANSPLHF. In DNA, the CDR3 is TGTGCCAGCAGCCTGGGAGGGAGCGCGAATTCACCCCTCCACTTT.